The rows below give T cell receptor beta chains drawn from one sample of a study of T cells expressing NK-cell markers. From the 5' RACE reads, TCRdb lists one entry per CDR3 protein and no DNA. Across approximately 170,000 distinct CDR3 sequences, the top ten clones capture 20% to 25% of the sample. The sample taken for sequencing was blood T cells: a sorted CD56 or NKG2C T cell subset, CD4+ or CD8+ T cells, or bulk PBMC T cells (not recorded which). These receptor sequences come from a man aged 18 to 69 in good health. The CDR3 runs from the conserved cysteine through the conserved F or W.

TRBV9	TRBJ2-5	CASSTQGKETQYF
TRBV9	TRBJ2-2	CASSVEGQGSTGELFF
TRBV9	TRBJ2-7	CASSVGGAAYEQYF
TRBV11-2	TRBJ2-2	CASSSLAFGTGYSVTGELFF
TRBV12-3/TRBV12-4	TRBJ1-6	CASSPGSPLHF
TRBV12-3/TRBV12-4	TRBJ2-5	CASSPPGQGQETQYF
TRBV4-1	TRBJ2-7	CASSRRWSPGTQQYF
TRBV11-2	TRBJ2-1	CASSPVRDSKNISPYNEQFF
TRBV5-6	TRBJ2-4	CASSLVAEENIQYF
TRBV9	TRBJ2-2	CASSVPSGGLDTGELFF
TRBV27	TRBJ2-3	CASSTGPSDTQYF
TRBV7-9	TRBJ1-1	CASSLVPGHLNTEAFF
TRBV3-1	TRBJ2-5	CASSQRREEETQYF
TRBV10-3	TRBJ2-4	CAISTGTGKNIQYF
TRBV5-1	TRBJ2-1	CASSLDGQGLHNEQFF
TRBV24-1	TRBJ1-1	CATSDSVGNTEAFF
TRBV7-9	TRBJ1-4	CASSPRRAFNEKLFFF
TRBV9	TRBJ2-1	CASSAGQGANEQFF
TRBV7-2	TRBJ1-1	CASSPAVSGSTEAFF
TRBV6-1	TRBJ2-7	CATVVGVTYEQYF
TRBV9	TRBJ2-1	CASSVGGGNLNEQFF
TRBV11-2	TRBJ2-3	CASSLAGVLTDTQYF